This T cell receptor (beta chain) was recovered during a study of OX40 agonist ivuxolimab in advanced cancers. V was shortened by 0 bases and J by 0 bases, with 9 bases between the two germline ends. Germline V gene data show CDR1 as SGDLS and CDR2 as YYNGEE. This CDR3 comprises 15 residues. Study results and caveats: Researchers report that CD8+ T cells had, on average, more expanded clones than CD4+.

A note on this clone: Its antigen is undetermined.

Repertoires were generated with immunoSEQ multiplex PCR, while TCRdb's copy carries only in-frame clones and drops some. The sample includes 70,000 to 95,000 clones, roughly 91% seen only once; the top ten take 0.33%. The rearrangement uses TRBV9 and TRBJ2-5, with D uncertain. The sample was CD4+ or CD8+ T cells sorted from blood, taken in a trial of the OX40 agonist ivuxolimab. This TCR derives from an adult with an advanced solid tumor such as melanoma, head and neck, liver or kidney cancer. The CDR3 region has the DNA TGTGCCAGCAGCGTAGGACGTTCTTACCAAGAGACCCAGTACTTC. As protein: CASSVGRSYQETQYF. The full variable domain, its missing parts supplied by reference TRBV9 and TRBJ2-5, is DSGVTQTPKHLITATGQRVTLRCSPRSGDLSVYWYQQSLDQGLQFLIQYYNGEERAKGNILERFSAQQFPDLHSELNLSSLELGDSALYFCASSVGRSYQETQYFGPGTRLLVL.